The next 13 T cell receptor beta chains were all read from a single sample in a study of early T cells in non-severe SARS-CoV-2 infection. TCRdb ran MiXCR on the 5' RACE reads and lists one entry per CDR3 protein. The sample has 35,000 to 45,000 distinct CDR3 sequences; 3.5% to 4% are singletons. Material for sequencing was whole blood. These receptors were taken from an adult who was a healthcare worker with PCR-confirmed SARS-CoV-2 infection or an uninfected control (not recorded which).

The CDR3 region has the DNA TGTGCCAGCAGTAGGGGAGGGACTCCAGGGACAGAGACCCAGTACTTC. It translates to CASSRGGTPGTETQYF. The chain couples TRBV6-5 to TRBJ2-5; TRBD2 aligns across 7 bases. J gave up 4 bases and V 5 bases, and 13 bases lay outside the gene matches. The CDR3 sequence is 16 residues long. The V gene's germline CDR1 is MNHEY and CDR2 SVGAGI.

There are many counts of this clonotype. The V gene is TRBV28, the J gene TRBJ2-5; 7 positions match TRBD2. The trim removed 2 bases at V and 5 bases at J, leaving 20 bases unmatched. This CDR3 is built from 19 residues. In germline, CDR1 is MDHEN, CDR2 SYDVKM. The CDR3 DNA is TGTGCCAGCAGTTTAGGACTCCCGAGACTAGCCGGCGGATGGGAGACCCAGTACTTC. Translating it yields CASSLGLPRLAGGWETQYF.

Ten or more counts support this clonotype. As DNA, the CDR3 is TGTGCCAGCACAGGGGGGGCAGCCCAAGCCTACGAGCAGTACTTC. It is translated as CASTGGAAQAYEQYF. This rearrangement joins TRBV7-2 to TRBJ2-7; the D gene could be TRBD1 or TRBD2 (7 bases each). This CDR3 is built from 15 residues. V was trimmed by 7 bases and J by 2 bases, leaving 18 bases between them. Germline V lookup: CDR1 SGHTA, CDR2 FQGNSA.

This clonotype was seen ten or more times. This sequence joins TRBV15 and TRBJ2-1; 8 positions match TRBD2. The germline CDR1 and CDR2 sequences are LNHNV and YYDKDF (reference sequence). CDR3 size: 16 residues. With V trimmed by 2 bases and J by 4 bases, 7 bases remained unmatched. CDR3 loop: CATSRSGGARYNEQFF. The CDR3 DNA follows: TGTGCCACCAGCAGATCCGGGGGGGCACGGTACAATGAGCAGTTCTTC.

This clonotype was counted at least ten times. The genes are TRBV7-9 and TRBJ2-3; D not resolved. Trimming cost V 2 bases and J 6 bases, with 12 bases left between them. Germline values: CDR1 SEHNR, CDR2 FQNEAQ (reference sequence). CDR3 length: 14 amino acids. The CDR3 DNA is TGTGCCAGCAGCTTATTTTCTAGTTGGGATACGCAGTATTTT. Protein product: CASSLFSSWDTQYF.

The chain uses TRBV9 and TRBJ1-6; 7 bases fit TRBD1. The J segment lost 7 bases and the V segment lost 2 bases, leaving 3 bases of the junction unmatched. The V gene's germline CDR1 is SGDLS and CDR2 YYNGEE. There are 14 residues in the CDR3. CDR3: CASSVQTGNSPLHF. For the CDR3, the DNA is TGTGCCAGCAGCGTCCAGACAGGGAATTCACCCCTCCACTTT.

In this sample, this clonotype turned up many times. Sequence at one end of the junction differs from germline and may be a read error. The genes are TRBV4-1 and TRBJ1-3; possibly TRBD1 for D (5 bases). CDR1 and CDR2 from the germline V gene are MGHRA and YSYEKL. CDR3 length: 12 amino acids. Written as DNA, the CDR3 is TGCGCCAGCAGCGGGAGTGGGAACGCCGGGGCTTTT. As protein: CASSGSGNAGAF.

The table lists this clonotype with many counts. The genes are TRBV7-8 and TRBJ2-5; a possible D gene is TRBD1 (5 bases). The germline V gene encodes CDR1 SGHVS and CDR2 FQNEAQ. Deletions cut 8 bases from V and 2 bases from J, with 12 bases between. There are 13 residues in the CDR3. The DNA of the CDR3 is TGTGCCAGCGGCAAGGGGCGGCAAGAGACCCAGTACTTC. Translating it yields CASGKGRQETQYF.

With regard to this clonotype: A single base separates this from a much larger clone, so it may be a read error. The rearrangement joins TRBV7-2 to TRBJ2-7; D is unclear. This CDR3 contains 12 residues. Germline-derived CDR1 and CDR2 are SGHTA and FQGNSA. The DNA for the CDR3 is TGTGCCAGCAGGCAGCTCTCCTACGAGCACTACTTC. This translates into CASRQLSYEHYF.

This sequence joins TRBV6-6 and TRBJ2-1; the D gene could be TRBD1 or TRBD2 (5 bases each). Trimming took 8 bases from V and 1 from J, leaving 12 bases between them. The CDR3 loop spans 14 amino acids. Per germline, CDR1 MNHNY and CDR2 SVGAGI (reference sequence). CDR3 bases: TGTGCCAGCTGGGACCGGAGTTCCTACAATGAGCAGTTCTTC. Its protein product is CASWDRSSYNEQFF.

The sample holds a few counts of this clonotype. This chain uses TRBV7-2 with TRBJ2-5, with a tentative D call TRBD2 (6 bases). V was clipped by 0 bases and J by 11 bases, with 16 bases between them. The CDR3 loop spans 14 amino acids. CDR1 SGHTA and CDR2 FQGNSA come from the germline V gene. The CDR3 nucleotides are TGTGCCAGCAGCTTAGCGCGGGTAGCGGTCCTACAGTACTTC. Protein product: CASSLARVAVLQYF.

This clonotype showed up many times. The rearrangement joins TRBV5-1 to TRBJ1-6, with D possibly TRBD1 on 6 matching bases. The V and J ends lost 2 bases and 5 bases respectively, with 8 bases between them. Germline-derived CDR1 and CDR2 are SGHRS and YFSETQ. CDR3 length: 14 amino acids. As DNA, the CDR3 is TGCGCCAGCAGCTTCGACAGGCATAATTCACCCCTCCACTTT. This codes for CASSFDRHNSPLHF.

This clonotype was recorded many times. This rearrangement joins TRBV12-3 or TRBV12-4 to TRBJ1-5; 7 bases are a match to TRBD1. The J segment lost 4 bases and the V segment lost 6 bases, leaving 9 bases of the junction unmatched. The CDR3 runs to 15 residues. This CDR3 is CASSYQGGQNQPQHF. DNA for the CDR3: TGTGCCAGCAGCTACCAGGGGGGGCAAAATCAGCCCCAGCATTTT.